The 29 T cell receptor beta chains below come from one sample, sequenced in a study of T cell responses to AZD1222 COVID-19 vaccine. Method: immunoSEQ multiplex PCR; TCRdb's copy keeps in-frame clones and lacks some. The data contain around 160,000 clones, 88% of them singletons. This specimen was peripheral blood, taken on day 0 of AZD1222 vaccination. The source is an adult in good health.

V gene TRBV7-2 combines with J gene TRBJ2-3, with 14 nucleotides matching TRBD2. Germline CDR1 is SGHTA and CDR2 is FQGNSA. The CDR3 loop spans 16 amino acids. The J segment lost 5 bases and the V segment lost 6 bases, leaving 7 bases of the junction unmatched. The CDR3 spells CASRRTGTSGRDTQYF. DNA for the CDR3: TGTGCCAGCAGACGAACCGGGACTAGCGGGAGAGATACGCAGTATTTT.

The chain has TRBV7-2 and TRBJ1-1; 7 bases map to TRBD1. The J segment lost 4 bases and the V segment lost 5 bases, leaving 10 bases of the junction unmatched. The CDR3 totals 15 residues. Germline CDR1 is SGHTA and CDR2 is FQGNSA. CDR3 sequence (DNA): TGTGCCAGCAGCGTGTACAGGGGCCGTGTCACTGAAGCTTTCTTT. Its translation is CASSVYRGRVTEAFF.

The V and J genes are TRBV29-1 and TRBJ1-2; 8 bases align to TRBD1. The CDR3 length is 14 residues. Losses at the gene ends were 3 bases for V and 2 bases for J; bases not matched to a gene: 5. The germline CDR1 and CDR2 sequences are SQVTM and ANQGSEA. CDR3 amino acids: CSVDRGRRNYGYTF. The CDR3 DNA follows: TGCAGCGTTGACAGGGGGCGCAGGAACTATGGCTACACCTTC.

CDR3 bases: TGTGCCAGCAGCTTAGTTAACAGGGAGGGAGAGACCCAGTACTTC. Translating it yields CASSLVNREGETQYF. The V gene is TRBV7-2, the J gene TRBJ2-5; D perhaps matches TRBD2 (7 bases). The CDR3 runs 15 residues. Trimming removed 1 base from V and 4 bases from J, with 13 bases in between. The germline gives CDR1 SGHTA, CDR2 FQGNSA.

This chain connects TRBV6-5 to TRBJ2-5; TRBD1 might be the D (5 bases). V shed 6 bases and J shed 5 bases, with 16 bases lying between them. Germline assignment: CDR1 MNHEY and CDR2 SVGAGI. The CDR3 extends over 14 amino acids. CDR3 DNA: TGTGCCAGCAGCAACAGGTTCCAGTGGGAGACCCAGTACTTC. Its translation is CASSNRFQWETQYF.

This clone was seen a single time. The CDR3 loop is CASSSRTGGNYGYTF. CDR3 sequence (DNA): TGTGCCAGCAGCTCGCGGACAGGGGGCAACTATGGCTACACCTTC. The chain couples TRBV5-4 to TRBJ1-2, with 11 positions matching TRBD1. This CDR3 spans 15 amino acids. Germline V gene lookup returns CDR1 SGHNT and CDR2 YYREEE (reference sequence). The V segment lost 3 bases and the J segment 2 bases; nucleotides outside the gene matches: 3.

This clone is a singleton in its sample. V usage is TRBV19 and J usage is TRBJ2-7; 7 bases agree with TRBD2. Germline trimming cut 1 base from V and 2 bases from J; bases unmatched to any gene: 11. Germline V gene sequence: CDR1 LNHDA, CDR2 SQIVND (reference sequence). CDR3 size: 17 residues. The CDR3 protein is CASSIAVTGLTPYEQYF. The CDR3 bases are TGTGCCAGTAGTATAGCAGTAACGGGACTAACCCCCTACGAGCAGTACTTC.

The rearrangement joins TRBV7-2 to TRBJ2-7; TRBD1 or TRBD2 may be the D gene (6 bases each). The CDR3 extends over 13 amino acids. The V and J ends lost 7 bases and 3 bases respectively, with 13 bases between them. Germline V lookup: CDR1 SGHTA, CDR2 FQGNSA. CDR3 sequence reads: CASKKGGGYEQYF. CDR3 sequence (DNA): TGTGCCAGCAAAAAAGGAGGGGGCTACGAGCAGTACTTC. Full variable domain (remainder filled in from reference TRBV7-2 and TRBJ2-7): GAGVSQSPSNKVTEKGKDVELRCDPISGHTALYWYRQSLGQGLEFLIYFQGNSAPDKSGLPSDRFSAERTGGSVSTLTIQRTQQEDSAVYLCASKKGGGYEQYFGPGTRLTVT.

This chain joins TRBV7-3 and TRBJ2-7; D gene ambiguous. V was trimmed by 1 base and J by 6 bases, leaving 19 bases between them. The CDR3 is made up of 16 amino acids. Per the germline V gene, CDR1 is SGHTA and CDR2 is FQGTGA. This CDR3 is CASSLMSGVSSSEQYF. CDR3 in DNA: TGTGCCAGCAGCTTAATGTCCGGTGTTAGTTCAAGCGAGCAGTACTTC. Supplemented by reference TRBV7-3 and TRBJ2-7, the full variable domain reads GAGVSQTPSNKVTEKGKYVELRCDPISGHTALYWYRQSLGQGPEFLIYFQGTGAADDSGLPNDRFFAVRPEGSVSTLKIQRTERGDSAVYLCASSLMSGVSSSEQYFGPGTRLTVT.

CDR3 sequence reads: CATSDSRVAGNEQFF. The CDR3, as DNA: TGTGCCACCAGTGATTCACGGGTAGCGGGGAATGAGCAGTTCTTC. V gene TRBV24-1 combines with J gene TRBJ2-1; 8 nucleotides agree with TRBD2. Germline CDR1 and CDR2: KGHDR and SFDVKD. CDR3 length: 15 residues. Trimming at V came to 2 bases and at J to 7 bases, leaving 6 bases not matched to a gene.

The gene calls are TRBV29-1 and TRBJ1-1, with D possibly being TRBD1 (5 bases). Germline CDR1 is SQVTM and CDR2 is ANQGSEA. The ends were cut back, 1 base at V and 4 bases at J, with 10 bases in the middle. This CDR3 has 13 residues. The CDR3 is CSVEVAGPTEAFF. The CDR3 DNA follows: TGCAGCGTTGAAGTAGCAGGGCCCACTGAAGCTTTCTTT.

This clone appeared once. This chain uses TRBV5-1 with TRBJ1-2, with no clear D. Germline CDR1 reads SGHRS; CDR2 reads YFSETQ. V was clipped by 0 bases and J by 4 bases, with 13 bases between them. This CDR3 has 15 amino acids. The CDR3 bases are TGCGCCAGCAGCTTGGAAGCGGACGGGCTCTATGGCTACACCTTC. Translation gives CASSLEADGLYGYTF.

This sequence joins TRBV30 and TRBJ2-7; TRBD1 matches at 7 bases. V was pared by 3 bases and J by 3 bases, with 2 bases of the junction left unmatched. The CDR3 is made up of 12 amino acids. Germline assignment: CDR1 GTSNPN and CDR2 SVGIG (reference sequence). The CDR3 DNA sequence: TGTGCCTGGAGACAGGGGAACTACGAGCAGTACTTC. This gives the protein CAWRQGNYEQYF.

The genes are TRBV6-4 and TRBJ2-1; TRBD2 aligns across 10 bases. Germline V gene lookup returns CDR1 MRHNA and CDR2 SNTAGT. V trimming: 0 bases; J trimming: 4 bases; junction bases outside the gene matches: 0. The CDR3 sequence is 15 residues long. The CDR3 DNA follows: TGTGCCAGCAGTGACTCTAGCGGGAGGTACAATGAGCAGTTCTTC. This gives the protein CASSDSSGRYNEQFF.

V and J are TRBV5-5 and TRBJ1-3, with 8 nucleotides matching TRBD1. Germline trimming cut 5 bases from V and 2 bases from J; bases unmatched to any gene: 9. This CDR3 is 16 amino acids long. CDR1 is SGHKS and CDR2 is YYEKEE in the germline V gene (reference sequence). The CDR3 region is CASSLDRVGTGNTIYF. The CDR3 DNA reads TGTGCCAGCAGTCTGGACAGGGTAGGGACTGGAAACACCATATATTTT.

CDR3 nucleotides: TGTGCCAGCAGCTCCGGGACAGCCGGAGGGACCCAGTACTTC. Translated, it gives CASSSGTAGGTQYF. This sequence joins TRBV11-2 and TRBJ2-5; 7 positions agree with TRBD1. Germline CDR1 reads SGHAT; CDR2 reads FQNNGV. The CDR3 runs 14 residues. The trim removed 4 bases at V and 7 bases at J, leaving 9 bases unmatched.

V gene TRBV28 combines with J gene TRBJ1-4; 8 bases are a match to TRBD1. CDR3 length: 16 residues. V was clipped by 5 bases and J by 8 bases; unmatched bases: 13. Germline CDR1 and CDR2: MDHEN and SYDVKM. The CDR3 coding sequence is TGTGCCAGCAGTACCCGGGACAGGCAAGTAGCGGAAAAACTGTTTTTT. Translation: CASSTRDRQVAEKLFF.

The CDR3 DNA follows: TGTGCCAGCAGCTCATACCCCAATTCACCCCTCCACTTT. Protein: CASSSYPNSPLHF. The chain combines TRBV7-8 with TRBJ1-6; D is undetermined. This CDR3 is 13 amino acids long. Trimming removed 4 bases at V and 7 bases at J, with 8 bases between. Germline lookup yields CDR1 SGHVS and CDR2 FQNEAQ.

The chain links TRBV11-3 to TRBJ1-1; D is perhaps TRBD1 (5 bases). V lost 4 bases and J 7 bases, leaving 13 bases between the germline ends. The CDR3 contains 13 residues. Germline V gene lookup returns CDR1 SGHNT and CDR2 YENEEA. Here the CDR3 DNA reads TGTGCCAGCAGCTGGGGGGGTAGAGGTGAAGCTTTCTTT. Amino acids: CASSWGGRGEAFF. The whole variable domain, filled in from reference TRBV11-3 and TRBJ1-1, reads EAGVVQSPRYKIIEKKQPVAFWCNPISGHNTLYWYLQNLGQGPELLIRYENEEAVDDSQLPKDRFSAERLKGVDSTLKIQPAELGDSAVYLCASSWGGRGEAFFGQGTRLTVV.

The chain carries TRBV7-2 and TRBJ1-1; 9 positions match TRBD1. Germline CDR1 and CDR2: SGHTA and FQGNSA. This CDR3 has 13 residues. Losses at the gene ends were 6 bases for V and 12 bases for J; bases not matched to a gene: 11. CDR3 in amino acids: CASRLFRDRASFF. CDR3 sequence (DNA): TGTGCCAGCAGGTTATTCCGGGACAGGGCATCTTTCTTT.

The V gene is TRBV7-2, the J gene TRBJ1-6; tentatively, D is TRBD1 (5 bases). Germline V gene lookup returns CDR1 SGHTA and CDR2 FQGNSA. Trimming left V 10 bases short and J 4 bases short, with 17 bases between. The length of the CDR3 is 15 residues. The CDR3 DNA is TGTGCCATCCTCTCGGAGGGGAGATATAATTCACCCCTCCACTTT. Translation: CAILSEGRYNSPLHF.

The chain combines TRBV28 with TRBJ1-5; D is possibly TRBD1 (6 bases). Per germline, CDR1 MDHEN and CDR2 SYDVKM. Trimming removed 3 bases at V and 0 bases at J, with 18 bases between. This CDR3 spans 18 amino acids. CDR3 sequence reads: CASSFFRGQGNSNQPQHF. CDR3 coding DNA: TGTGCCAGCAGTTTCTTTCGGGGCCAGGGGAATAGCAATCAGCCCCAGCATTTT.

This chain joins TRBV29-1 and TRBJ1-1; no clear D. This CDR3 is built from 13 residues. Per germline, CDR1 SQVTM and CDR2 ANQGSEA. CDR3 protein: CTPGPVMNTEAFF. CDR3 bases: TGCACCCCCGGGCCAGTAATGAACACTGAAGCTTTCTTT.

The chain employs TRBV7-2 and TRBJ2-2, with unresolved D. Per the germline V gene, CDR1 is SGHTA and CDR2 is FQGNSA. This CDR3 has 15 amino acids. The V and J ends lost 1 base and 5 bases respectively, with 11 bases between them. CDR3 in amino acids: CASSLVGSRTGELFF. The CDR3 DNA reads TGTGCCAGCAGCTTAGTAGGCAGTAGAACCGGGGAGCTGTTTTTT.

The chain carries TRBV12-3 or TRBV12-4 and TRBJ1-1; 7 positions match TRBD1. The V and J ends lost 6 bases and 8 bases, in that order; junction bases with no gene match: 9. CDR3 size: 13 residues. CDR3 nucleotide sequence: TGTGCCAGCAGGCCAAACAGGGGATTGGAAGCTTTCTTT. It is translated as CASRPNRGLEAFF.

CDR3 loop: CASSVEGTGVGSPLHF. CDR3 DNA sequence: TGTGCCAGCAGCGTAGAAGGGACAGGGGTGGGTTCACCCCTCCACTTT. The chain combines TRBV9 with TRBJ1-6, with 10 positions matching TRBD1. V was pared by 0 bases and J by 9 bases, with 6 bases of the junction left unmatched. This CDR3 is 16 amino acids long. CDR1 SGDLS and CDR2 YYNGEE come from the germline V gene.

This clone was observed a handful of times. V and J are TRBV7-3 and TRBJ2-2; 9 bases match TRBD1. The junction had 7 bases not matched to a gene; V was cut back by 3 bases and J by 5 bases. Germline lookup yields CDR1 SGHTA and CDR2 FQGTGA. The CDR3 covers 16 residues. CDR3 sequence: CASSFAGQGLTGELFF. The CDR3 nucleotides read TGTGCCAGCAGCTTCGCCGGACAGGGGCTGACCGGGGAGCTGTTTTTT. The full variable domain, rest sourced from reference TRBV7-3 and TRBJ2-2, is GAGVSQTPSNKVTEKGKYVELRCDPISGHTALYWYRQSLGQGPEFLIYFQGTGAADDSGLPNDRFFAVRPEGSVSTLKIQRTERGDSAVYLCASSFAGQGLTGELFFGEGSRLTVL.

This chain uses TRBV27 with TRBJ1-1; 9 bases fit TRBD1. Per germline, CDR1 MNHEY and CDR2 SMNVEV (reference sequence). The CDR3 spans 15 residues. Trimming removed 0 bases from V and 11 bases from J; junction bases left unmatched: 10. The CDR3 sequence: CASSLSMFGDRAAFF. In nucleotides, the CDR3 is TGTGCCAGCAGTTTATCGATGTTTGGGGACAGGGCGGCTTTCTTT.

V is TRBV27 and J is TRBJ2-7; perhaps TRBD2 as D (6 bases). Trimming shortened V by 11 bases and J by 6 bases, and 14 bases separated the two germline ends. Germline CDR1 MNHEY, CDR2 SMNVEV (reference sequence). CDR3 length: 11 residues. CDR3 in DNA: TGTGCCTCCCGGGGAGGTGGCGAGCAGTACTTC. Its translation is CASRGGGEQYF.